Listed below are T cell receptor beta chains from one sample, sequenced in a study of blood T cells in healthy people across ages. TCRdb recomputed calls from the 5' RACE reads with MiXCR, one row per CDR3 protein. The table shows about 800,000 distinct CDR3 sequences, with more than 20% occurring only once. These data were likewise used in another study, on T cells of mothers and their children.

Sequenced material: blood. These receptors were taken from a boy younger than 18 in good health. CDR3s include the opening cysteine and the closing phenylalanine or tryptophan. The D gene is left open where the match is weak. Only some rows state a clone size, as once, few, many or a class for expanded clones.

TGCGCCAGCAGCTTCGGGCCGACGGGGCAAGAGACCCAGTACTTC | CASSFGPTGQETQYF | TRBV5-1 | . | TRBJ2-5 | .
TGTGCCAGCAGTTTAGCGGGAGCCCTCAATGAGCAGTTCTTC | CASSLAGALNEQFF | TRBV12-3/TRBV12-4 | . | TRBJ2-1 | few
TGTGCCAGCAGCTTAGGGGGGGCGGTACAAGAGACCCAGTACTTC | CASSLGGAVQETQYF | TRBV7-6 | . | TRBJ2-5 | .
TGTGCCAGTAGTGGTCAGCGGGGATGGGGGAACACTGAAGCTTTCTTT | CASSGQRGWGNTEAFF | TRBV19 | . | TRBJ1-1 | .
TGTGCCAGCAGTTTACGACAGACTTCGGAGTTTAATGAAAAACTGTTTTTT | CASSLRQTSEFNEKLFF | TRBV27 | . | TRBJ1-4 | .
TGCAGTGCTAGATTGCCTATCGGGGTTGACACCGGGGAGCTGTTTTTT | CSARLPIGVDTGELFF | TRBV20-1 | . | TRBJ2-2 | few
TGTGCCAGCAGCCAGGGCGTGGCGGGAGTCCTTCCGCGACAGTCGGCCGAGCAGTTCTTC | CASSQGVAGVLPRQSAEQFF | TRBV5-6 | TRBD2 | TRBJ2-1 | .
TGTGCCAGCAGCCAAACAGCGGGGGGCCTAAATGAGCAGTTCTTC | CASSQTAGGLNEQFF | TRBV14 | TRBD2 | TRBJ2-1 | .
TGTGCCAGCAGCTTCAGGGGGGGGAACACCGGGGAGCTGTTTTTT | CASSFRGGNTGELFF | TRBV5-5 | . | TRBJ2-2 | few
TGTGCCAGCAGCTTAGTGGGGGCCGGCAGGAGCTCCTACAATGAGCAGTTCTTC | CASSLVGAGRSSYNEQFF | TRBV7-9 | . | TRBJ2-1 | .
TGCAGCGCCCGCGGTGGGGTGGAGGTCGAGCAGTACTTC | CSARGGVEVEQYF | TRBV29-1 | . | TRBJ2-7 | few
TGTGCCAGCAGCTTAAATGGAGAGGGCTACACCTTC | CASSLNGEGYTF | TRBV7-3 | . | TRBJ1-2 | many
TGTGCCAGCAGTTACGACACGTTTCAGACCTACGAGCAGTACTTC | CASSYDTFQTYEQYF | TRBV6-5 | . | TRBJ2-7 | few
TGTGCCAGCACCCCGGGACAGAAACCCTCTGGGGCCAACGTCCTGACTTTC | CASTPGQKPSGANVLTF | TRBV12-3/TRBV12-4 | TRBD1 | TRBJ2-6 | few
TGTGCCAGCAGTTTAGATTTGGACAAGCGTAGCACAGATACGCAGTATTTT | CASSLDLDKRSTDTQYF | TRBV28 | . | TRBJ2-3 | .
TGCGCCAGCAGCCAAGTAGTGCGGGGGGATCCCGGGACCCAATACTTC | CASSQVVRGDPGTQYF | TRBV4-3 | TRBD2 | TRBJ2-5 | few
TGTGCCAGCAGAGAAAACGGACAGGGCTACGAGCAGTACTTC | CASRENGQGYEQYF | TRBV5-6 | TRBD1 | TRBJ2-7 | few
TGTGCCAGTCTAAGACAGGGGGCTGTCACAGATACGCAGTATTTT | CASLRQGAVTDTQYF | TRBV28 | TRBD1 | TRBJ2-3 | .
TGCGCCAGCAGCCAATTCTCCGGGGCCAACGTCCTGACTTTC | CASSQFSGANVLTF | TRBV4-1 | . | TRBJ2-6 | few